The 2 T cell receptor beta chains below were found in one sample sequenced in a study of cytomegalovirus exposure and HLA in healthy donors. The study ran its PCR with 60 Vbeta and 13 Jbeta primers. The data were produced by immunoSEQ multiplex PCR, yet TCRdb's version contains in-frame clones alone and is incomplete. Of under 200,000 clones detected, about 86% appear once; the ten largest clones hold approximately 2%. The sequenced sample consisted of PBMCs. The origin of the receptors is a woman between 18 and 29 years old in good health and CMV-seronegative.

This sequence joins TRBV4-1 and TRBJ2-2, with 7 bases matching TRBD2. CDR1 is MGHRA, CDR2 YSYEKL, per germline. After removal of 0 bases from V and 8 bases from J, the junction contained 21 bases not matched to a gene. There are 20 residues in the CDR3. The CDR3 DNA sequence: TGCGCCAGCAGCCAAGATAGGAGTACGGCGGGAGCGGGTTACCTAGGGGAGCTGTTTTTT. It codes for CASSQDRSTAGAGYLGELFF.

This clone was seen just once. The rearrangement uses TRBV2 and TRBJ2-1; 10 nucleotides line up with TRBD2. CDR3 length: 15 residues. Trimming cost V 6 bases and J 6 bases; bases outside gene matches: 8. The germline V gene has CDR1 SNHLY and CDR2 FYNNEI. This chain's CDR3 is CASRGGAGGSNEQFF. The CDR3 bases are TGTGCCAGCAGGGGGGGAGCGGGAGGGTCCAATGAGCAGTTCTTC.